This T cell receptor (beta chain) came from a study of brain T cells in children with intractable seizures. Notes on the study in general: Absence of clones before surgery may stem from lower sequencing depth. Only CDR3 sequence similarity suggested viral specificity, without known HCMV serostatus.

On this clone itself: Its antigen is as yet unknown.

Clones were read by immunoSEQ multiplex PCR, and TCRdb kept only the in-frame ones, dropping some. This table has under 400,000 clones, over 90% appearing once. CDR3 length: 12 residues. Germline CDR1 and CDR2: SGHVS and FQNEAQ. V dropped 5 bases and J dropped 6 bases, with 10 bases sitting between them. Noted time point: blood from clinic visit 5 months post-surgery; TSC patient then seizure free. Only cases whose brain tissue showed the highest T cell transcript signatures were sequenced. The chain couples TRBV7-8 to TRBJ1-2; D is unclear. This sequence was found in a boy younger than two with tuberous sclerosis and intractable seizures. The specimen was peripheral blood, collected roughly 5 months after surgery. Here the CDR3 reads CASSPDQNGYTF. DNA for the CDR3: TGTGCCAGCAGCCCAGATCAAAATGGCTACACCTTC.